The T cell receptor (beta chain) under discussion was sequenced for a study of blood T cell repertoires in COVID-19. Germline CDR1 is LGHNA and CDR2 is YNFKEQ. There are 15 residues in the CDR3. Trimming removed 1 base from V and 4 bases from J, with 12 bases in between. Data came from immunoSEQ multiplex PCR; TCRdb stores just in-frame clones and leaves some out. This table holds some 160,000 clones, about 86% found once. Sequencing was performed on peripheral blood. The TCR comes from a woman between 65 and 79 years old with acute or convalescent COVID-19. The chain couples TRBV4-2 to TRBJ2-3, with D unresolved. The CDR3 here is CASSQGASGADTQYF. The CDR3 DNA follows: TGTGCCAGCAGCCAAGGGGCTTCAGGTGCAGATACGCAGTATTTT.